This T cell receptor (beta chain) was recorded in a study of OX40 agonist ivuxolimab in advanced cancers. Looking at the study overall: The costimulatory receptor OX40 (CD134) was targeted by ivuxolimab, a fully human IgG2 agonistic monoclonal antibody. Intravenous ivuxolimab was administered to patients every 2 weeks at six dose levels: 0.01, 0.1, 0.3, 1.5, 3 and 10 mg/kg. Of the approximately 53 patients in dose escalation, some 19 had hepatocellular carcinoma, some 15 had melanoma, 9 had renal cell carcinoma and 9 had head and neck cancer. In the dose-escalation cohort, around four fifths of patients were male, and the mean age was approximately 60 years with a range of about 23 to 79. Patients were allowed to have had prior anti-PD-1, anti-PD-L1 or anti-CTLA-4 therapy, and approximately 40% of the dose-escalation patients had previously received checkpoint inhibitors. Partial responses occurred in three dose-escalation patients: two with cutaneous melanoma and one with hepatocellular carcinoma. Peripheral TCRbeta sequencing was intended to test whether TCR sequence diversity was altered and clonal T-cell expansion was caused by ivuxolimab. The paper describes the monotherapy dose-escalation part (N ≈ 49 patients) of the phase I trial of ivuxolimab. Results and caveats for the whole study, not just this receptor: Which antigens the clonally expanded peripheral T cells were specific for was not determined. After ivuxolimab, CD8+ T cells had more expanded clones than CD4+ T cells on average. Low levels of normalized T-cell clonal expansion were also seen in some nonresponding patients. Partial responders in the 0.1-3.0 mg/kg groups had among the lowest normalized peripheral clonal expansion, especially among CD8+ T cells. Clonal expansion of both CD4+ and CD8+ blood T cells was observed from baseline to week 6 at doses 0.1 to 3.0 mg/kg.

According to the germline V gene, CDR1 reads MDHEN and CDR2 reads SYDVKM. V ends up 10 bases short and J 6 bases short, with an unmatched junction base count of 11. Including cysteine and phenylalanine, the CDR3 has 14 amino acids. Just CDR3 DNA is preserved here, 42 bases in frame from base 1. The trial excluded patients who had a history of autoimmune disease or were on systemic immunosuppression. In every dose cohort, peripheral blood was drawn for TCR sequencing at baseline, cycle 4 day 1, and cycle 7 day 1. Samples were obtained from an open-label, multicenter, first-in-human phase I dose-escalation trial of ivuxolimab. Adults with locally advanced or metastatic head and neck squamous cell, hepatocellular, melanoma or renal cell carcinoma were enrolled in the trial. Before TCR sequencing, CD4+ T cells and CD8+ T cells were sorted from peripheral blood as separate populations. Comments on this clone: Its antigen is not yet known. The input lacks base qualities; no much larger clone sits a single base away.

Genomic DNA was extracted from sorted cells for sequencing of the TCRbeta CDR3 region. The immunoSEQ Assay was used to sequence the TCRbeta CDR3 regions. TCRdb stores this immuneACCESS table with in-frame sequences only. Part of the clones is absent; in the studies checked, under half of the shortfall reflects unresolved V genes, and no reason is known for the rest. This sample comprises about 86,000 clones, less than 95% of them detected only once. Clones ranked in the top ten supply approximately 8.4% of the sample. The chain is assembled from TRBV28 and TRBJ2-1, with TRBD2 matching 8 junction bases. The TCR comes from an adult with an advanced solid tumor such as melanoma, head and neck, liver or kidney cancer. The source material was CD4+ or CD8+ T cells sorted from blood, sampled in a trial of the OX40 agonist ivuxolimab. CDR3 sequence: CATLERESGNEQFF. The DNA sequence reads TGTGCCACCCTGGAGCGGGAGTCCGGCAATGAGCAGTTCTTC.